These 3 T cell receptor beta chains were all obtained from the same sample, sequenced in a study of T cells in Graves' hyperthyroidism and ophthalmopathy. What was amplified from RNA transcripts were TCR beta CDR3 regions. First-round RT-PCR targeting the TCR CDR3 was performed with the HTBI primer set. TCRdb re-called the multiplex PCR reads with MiXCR, one entry per CDR3 protein. This sample has about 210,000 distinct CDR3 sequences, with over 15% found just once. The sequenced material came from blood. The receptors were gathered from a man in his forties or fifties with Graves' hyperthyroidism.

This clonotype was found a few times. The chain couples TRBV3-1 to TRBJ1-5; no reliable D call. Looked up from germline, CDR1 is LGHDT and CDR2 is YNNKEL (reference sequence). This CDR3 comprises 13 residues. V lost 2 bases to trimming and J lost 5 bases, with 7 bases between them. In DNA, the CDR3 is TGTGCCAGCAGCCAAATGATCGATCAGCCCCAGCATTTT. It specifies CASSQMIDQPQHF.

A word on this clonotype: A much larger clone lies one base from this, so it may be a read error. The chain has TRBV6-5 and TRBJ1-1, with a weak D call TRBD1 (6 bases). CDR3 length equals 14 residues. In germline, CDR1 is MNHEY, CDR2 SVGAGI. The CDR3 reads CAGSYGGQPTEAFF. The CDR3 DNA is TGTGCCGGCAGTTACGGAGGACAGCCAACTGAAGCTTTCTTT.

Details on this clonotype: Since a much larger clone is just one base distant, this may be a read error. The chain joins TRBV12-3 or TRBV12-4 to TRBJ2-7; TRBD2 matches at 9 bases. The CDR3 is 15 amino acids. J was trimmed by 7 bases and V by 5 bases; bases with no gene match: 12. CDR3 DNA sequence: TGTGCCAGCAGTGAACTAGCGGGTACACTCCAGGAGCAGTACTTC. Translated: CASSELAGTLQEQYF.